Sequencing of this T cell receptor beta chain was carried out in a study of blood T cell repertoires in COVID-19 (dated by TCRdb to the early 2020s). Some background on the complete study: The collaborator samples originated in the United States, Italy and Spain and spanned the acute and convalescent phases of COVID-19. Subjects who had been exposed to COVID-19, were actively infected with it, or had recovered from it provided the deeply sampled blood TCRbeta repertoires that made up the dataset. Nearly every sample came with metadata listing a de-identified subject ID, COVID-19 status, age in years and sex. The material from the prospective study consisted of cDNA or gDNA derived from T cells, B-cell-depleted T cells, or PBMCs. Where available, HLA class I and class II types were obtained from metadata supplied by the sample provider rather than from assay-based typing. Samples were obtained from the ongoing ImmuneRACE study (first 160 participants) and from 1,254 subjects provided by 6 global collaborators. The repertoires were made available in a free public database intended to serve as a resource for research on the immune response to SARS-CoV-2. The investigation overall reported the following: The quantity of clinical and demographic metadata differed by source and by participant and was supplied without curation.

This clone has just one count. The antigen it recognizes is unknown. Per-base qualities were not stored, and no clone one base away is much larger. In the prospective study, participants were about 18 to 95 years old, resided in about 25 geographic areas of the United States, and were enrolled through a virtual design. In the prospective study, cohorts were assigned on the basis of participant-reported clinical history obtained from a screening survey and a study questionnaire. Exposed participants were defined as having been in contact with someone with a PCR-confirmed or clinician-diagnosed COVID-19 case within 2 weeks of study entry. Mobile phlebotomists in the prospective study collected whole blood, serum and a nasopharyngeal or oropharyngeal swab from every participant. Over a 2-month period, participants in the prospective study had the option of providing additional blood draws and questionnaires. Prospective study blood samples were shipped either frozen or at room temperature before DNA extraction.

CDR1 and CDR2 are read off the germline V gene (reference sequence) as GTSNPN and SVGIG. Including the terminal cysteine and phenylalanine, the CDR3 comprises 16 residues. The only DNA kept is the CDR3, 48 bases in frame from the first base. V lost 2 bases and J lost 4 bases; the stretch between them is 17 bases long. TCRbeta CDR3 regions were amplified from genomic DNA by means of the immunoSEQ Assay, a bias-controlled multiplex PCR. In the authors' own workflow: The number of nucleated cells in each sample was estimated by amplification of reference gene primers within the assay. Sequence reads were collapsed and filtered to measure the absolute abundance of every unique TCRbeta CDR3 rearrangement. For each sample, productive Simpson clonality was calculated as the square root of Simpson's diversity index across productive rearrangements. The table comes from immuneACCESS by way of TCRdb, which keeps in-frame sequences with V and J called. Part of the clones is missing from these tables; in studies checked, under half for an unresolved V gene and the rest for unknown reasons. Clone size and V and J calls were adopted from that table, with D and trimming inferred from the DNA. The sample profile shows a few hundred thousand clones; approximately 82% of them were found once. In total, the top ten clones hold 5% of the sample.

Sequencing was carried out using PBMCs or T cells enriched from blood (not recorded which). This clonotype originated in a man aged 35-49 years who had been exposed to COVID-19. The chain is encoded by TRBV30 joined to TRBJ2-2; perhaps TRBD2 is the D gene, with 5 bases matching. This receptor carries the CDR3 CAWSRGPIKITGELFF. The nucleotides read TGTGCCTGGAGTCGGGGTCCCATTAAAATCACCGGGGAGCTGTTTTTT.